Included here is one T cell receptor (beta chain) sequence, with context. This clone was counted only a few times. The target of this receptor is not known. The sample holds no much larger clone one base away, and base qualities are not on file. CDR1 and CDR2 were assigned from the germline V gene (reference sequence) as SEHNR and FQNEAQ. From cysteine to phenylalanine, the CDR3 is 12 amino acids long. Just CDR3 DNA is preserved here, 36 bases in frame from base 1. Trimming costs V 11 bases and J 6 bases, and their ends lie 13 bases apart. This entry is derived from a study of PD-L1 blockade in urothelial cancer (dated by TCRdb to about 2017). Regarding the study in general: All patients started therapy in about 2014 and received atezolizumab 1,200 mg intravenously every 3 weeks. About 85% of the 29 patients were identified as males with urothelial cancer of bladder origin, and a prior smoking history was reported by 18 of 29 patients. Patients had an ECOG performance status of 0 or 1 and had received between 0 and 3 prior chemotherapy regimens. Blood samples were analyzed at two time points: 3 weeks after treatment start (second dose) and 6 weeks after treatment start. Blood samples yielded a median of around 130,000 T cells and around 80,000 unique TCRs, with median clonality approximately 0.08. The study, an exploratory multi-omic analysis, examined somatic, immune and clinical correlates of response to PD-L1 blockade with atezolizumab in urothelial cancer. Pretreatment tumor samples and matched peripheral blood, collected serially before and after atezolizumab treatment, underwent TCR sequencing. Progression-free survival longer than 6 months counted as durable clinical benefit, and TCR features were additionally tested against both progression-free and overall survival. In the same patients, whole exome sequencing and RNA sequencing of pretreatment tumors were performed in addition to TCR sequencing. Nine patients achieved durable clinical benefit and about 22 did not. Around 30 patients had pretreatment blood TCR-seq, some 25 had at least one posttreatment blood collection, and some 25 had tumor TCR-seq.

Synthetic TCR analog templates were spiked into each PCR to estimate absolute template abundance from read counts. TCRbeta CDR3 regions were amplified from genomic DNA with bias-controlled V and J gene primers using the immunoSEQ assay. Rearranged TCRbeta segments were sequenced at approximately 20X coverage. In the authors' own workflow: Clustering was used to correct sequencing errors, and CDR3s were annotated against IMGT to assign V, D and J genes. Out-of-frame and stop-codon sequences were excluded, and only productive TCRbeta rearrangements were used in downstream analyses. Clonality was calculated as one minus the Shannon entropy normalized by the log of the number of unique productive sequences. Fisher's exact test with Benjamini-Hochberg correction, using a cutoff of adjusted p below 0.01, was how clones that differed between time points or between blood and tumor were identified. TCRdb stores this immuneACCESS table with in-frame sequences only. Part of the clones is absent; in the studies checked, under half of the shortfall reflects unresolved V genes, and no reason is known for the rest. The DNA gave D and trimming, while V, J and clone size come from that table. For this sample there are about 110,000 clones; about 85% appear just once. The top ten clonotypes cover about 2.2% of the sample.

The cohort comprised about 30 patients with locally advanced or metastatic urothelial carcinoma treated at Memorial Sloan Kettering on a trial protocol. Peripheral blood mononuclear cells were collected from each patient pretreatment and during treatment, giving between 1 and 8 total time points per patient. The Qiagen DNeasy Blood extraction kit was used to purify genomic DNA from total PBMCs and from tumor samples. PBMCs were collected pretreatment and during treatment, and were isolated and stored as previously described. The full study reports these points: Among patients with durable benefit, tumor-associated TCR clones showed greater expansion in peripheral blood 3 weeks after treatment started (n ≈ 23, p = 0.022). Improved progression-free and overall survival was associated with having pretreatment peripheral blood TCR clonality below the median. Because of the small sample size (n ≈ 31) and the many exploratory analyses performed, the results are intended to be regarded as hypothesis-generating.

This receptor was identified in a man over 45 with urothelial cancer. This chain is built from TRBV7-9 and TRBJ2-2; a weak D assignment points to TRBD1 (6 bases agree). The input for sequencing was PBMCs, taken around atezolizumab (anti-PD-L1) treatment. The CDR3 is CAGSRGPGELFF. The nucleotide sequence reads as follows: TGTGCCGGGAGCAGGGGCCCCGGGGAGCTGTTTTTT.